These 15 T cell receptor beta chains share one sample of origin, sequenced in a study of molecular identifiers for immune sequencing clone quantification. TCRdb reprocessed the PCR reads via MiXCR and lists one record per CDR3 protein. In the table there are 300,000 to 350,000 distinct CDR3 sequences, around 21% of which are singletons. Specimen: naive CD8+ T cells from blood, with Jurkat cell RNA spiked in. Subset in this sample: FACS-sorted CD8+CD4-CCR7+CD45RA+ naive T cells. All receptors derive from a human donor in good health. Some libraries in this study had Jurkat cell RNA spiked in.

This clonotype came up many times. This chain joins TRBV5-5 and TRBJ1-2; unclear D gene. The CDR3 covers 15 residues. V was cut by 1 base and J by 6 bases, with 16 bases left in between. CDR1 and CDR2 (germline): SGHKS, YYEKEE (reference sequence). The CDR3 protein is CASSLYGSRPDGYTF. DNA of the CDR3: TGTGCCAGCAGCTTGTATGGTTCTCGACCGGATGGCTACACCTTC.

This clonotype was counted at least ten times. The genes are TRBV7-9 and TRBJ1-1; D is possibly TRBD1 (5 bases). The CDR3 loop spans 15 amino acids. Germline V gene sequence: CDR1 SEHNR, CDR2 FQNEAQ (reference sequence). V was shortened by 2 bases and J by 4 bases, with 14 bases between the two germline ends. CDR3 DNA: TGTGCCAGCAGCTTACGCAGGGATGAAGGCACTGAAGCTTTCTTT. Residues: CASSLRRDEGTEAFF.

This clonotype was seen ten or more times. The CDR3: CASSSVKQALRENTDTQYF. In DNA, the CDR3 is TGTGCCAGCAGTTCCGTTAAACAGGCCCTCCGAGAAAACACAGATACGCAGTATTTT. The V gene is TRBV12-3 or TRBV12-4, the J gene TRBJ2-3; TRBD1 might be the D (5 bases). Between the trimmed V and J ends, which lost 4 bases and 2 bases, there was a span of 25 bases. The CDR3 has 19 residues.

This clonotype was observed many times. The genes are TRBV28 and TRBJ1-5, with D hard to call. The CDR3 is 13 residues long. CDR1 is MDHEN and CDR2 is SYDVKM in the germline V gene. Deletions cut 7 bases from V and 1 base from J, with 8 bases between. The CDR3 loop reads CASTDESNQPQHF. The CDR3 DNA is TGTGCCAGCACCGACGAAAGCAATCAGCCCCAGCATTTT.

This clonotype was counted many times. The chain joins TRBV14 to TRBJ2-7; 10 positions agree with TRBD2. Per the germline V gene, CDR1 is SGHDN and CDR2 is FVKESK. The junction had 1 base not matched to a gene; V was cut back by 1 base and J by 4 bases. This CDR3 spans 14 amino acids. The CDR3 here is CASSQALAGYEQYF. The CDR3 DNA reads TGTGCCAGCAGCCAAGCACTAGCGGGGTACGAGCAGTACTTC.

In this sample, this clonotype turned up a few times. This chain links TRBV7-2 with TRBJ2-1; TRBD2 might be the D (5 bases). CDR1 SGHTA and CDR2 FQGNSA come from the germline V gene. Trimming pared 5 bases from V and 2 bases from J, leaving 13 bases between. The CDR3 loop spans 15 amino acids. CDR3 sequence reads: CASSATSPPYNEQFF. CDR3 sequence (DNA): TGTGCCAGCAGCGCCACTAGTCCCCCCTACAATGAGCAGTTCTTC. Filled out from reference TRBV7-2 and TRBJ2-1, the complete variable domain reads GAGVSQSPSNKVTEKGKDVELRCDPISGHTALYWYRQSLGQGLEFLIYFQGNSAPDKSGLPSDRFSAERTGGSVSTLTIQRTQQEDSAVYLCASSATSPPYNEQFFGPGTRLTVL.

On this clonotype: A much larger clone lies one base from this, so it may be a read error. The rearrangement uses TRBV6-1 and TRBJ2-7; TRBD1 is a possible D gene (6 bases). With 5 bases removed from V and 2 bases from J, the gap between germline ends came to 10 bases. The CDR3 has 13 residues. CDR1 is MNHNS, CDR2 SASEGT, per germline. CDR3 nucleotide sequence: TGTGCCAGCAGTCGGTCAGGGGCCTACGAGCAGTACTTC. Translation gives CASSRSGAYEQYF.

This clonotype was counted a few times. The J gene is TRBJ2-1, the V gene TRBV27; D possibly uses TRBD1 or TRBD2 (5 bases each). Trimming removed 5 bases from V and 8 bases from J, with 13 bases in between. CDR3 size: 13 residues. Germline CDR1 and CDR2: MNHEY and SMNVEV (reference sequence). The CDR3 coding sequence is TGTGCCAGCAGTGGGGATTTGGGGGATGAGCAGTTCTTC. The encoded protein is CASSGDLGDEQFF.

This clonotype was counted at least ten times. This chain joins TRBV4-2 and TRBJ1-3; 8 bases fit TRBD1. Germline V gives CDR1 LGHNA, CDR2 YNFKEQ. V was pared by 3 bases and J by 2 bases, with 6 bases of the junction left unmatched. This CDR3 comprises 16 residues. Written as DNA, the CDR3 is TGTGCCAGCAGCCAGGGGACAGGCACCACTGGAAACACCATATATTTT. Protein: CASSQGTGTTGNTIYF.

This clonotype was detected only a few times. The chain carries TRBV6-2 or TRBV6-3 and TRBJ2-3; 14 nucleotides match TRBD2. Germline CDR1 and CDR2: MNHEY and SVGEGT. V shed 0 bases and J 3 bases; nucleotides not matched to a gene: 5. There are 18 residues in the CDR3. Here the CDR3 reads CASSYSGTSGGSTDTQYF. The CDR3 region has the DNA TGTGCCAGCAGTTACTCGGGGACTAGCGGGGGATCAACAGATACGCAGTATTTT.

At least ten counts were recorded for this clonotype. The chain carries TRBV7-9 and TRBJ2-2; D gene unclear. Looked up from germline, CDR1 is SEHNR and CDR2 is FQNEAQ (reference sequence). The CDR3 runs to 14 residues. The V end lost 4 bases, the J end lost 6 bases, and 12 bases lay between the germline ends. The CDR3 bases are TGTGCCAGCAGCTCCCTTGGTGGGGCCGGGGAGCTGTTTTTT. This gives the protein CASSSLGGAGELFF.

This clonotype was recorded a few times. J is TRBJ2-1 and V is TRBV29-1, with D possibly matching TRBD2 (6 bases). Trimming removed 4 bases at V and 4 bases at J, with 11 bases between. Germline CDR1 SQVTM, CDR2 ANQGSEA. The CDR3 is 13 residues long. The CDR3 loop is CSVAGVGYNEQFF. The CDR3, as DNA: TGCAGCGTTGCGGGAGTGGGTTACAATGAGCAGTTCTTC.

This clonotype was seen only a few times. V is TRBV2 and J is TRBJ1-4; D ambiguous. Germline loops: CDR1 SNHLY, CDR2 FYNNEI. V was trimmed by 4 bases and J by 8 bases, leaving 20 bases between them. CDR3 length equals 16 residues. The CDR3 DNA follows: TGTGCCAGCAGTGTTAGTCCCTCACCCGAGGAGGAAAAACTGTTTTTT. It specifies CASSVSPSPEEEKLFF.

This clonotype was seen ten or more times. This chain connects TRBV29-1 to TRBJ2-3; D not resolved. This CDR3 region has 14 residues. Trimming took off 2 bases at V and 0 bases at J, with 9 bases between the two ends. Germline V CDR1 and CDR2: SQVTM, ANQGSEA. The CDR3 protein is CSVESESSTDTQYF. Written as DNA, the CDR3 is TGCAGCGTTGAATCCGAGTCTAGCACAGATACGCAGTATTTT.

A few counts support this clonotype. The V gene is TRBV5-4, the J gene TRBJ1-5; D unresolved. CDR3 length equals 15 residues. The V gene lost 4 bases and the J gene lost 5 bases, with 16 bases spanning the gap. Germline CDR1 reads SGHNT; CDR2 reads YYREEE (reference sequence). Here the CDR3 reads CASSPGPGPYQPQHF. The CDR3 bases are TGTGCCAGCAGCCCTGGACCTGGCCCTTATCAGCCCCAGCATTTT.